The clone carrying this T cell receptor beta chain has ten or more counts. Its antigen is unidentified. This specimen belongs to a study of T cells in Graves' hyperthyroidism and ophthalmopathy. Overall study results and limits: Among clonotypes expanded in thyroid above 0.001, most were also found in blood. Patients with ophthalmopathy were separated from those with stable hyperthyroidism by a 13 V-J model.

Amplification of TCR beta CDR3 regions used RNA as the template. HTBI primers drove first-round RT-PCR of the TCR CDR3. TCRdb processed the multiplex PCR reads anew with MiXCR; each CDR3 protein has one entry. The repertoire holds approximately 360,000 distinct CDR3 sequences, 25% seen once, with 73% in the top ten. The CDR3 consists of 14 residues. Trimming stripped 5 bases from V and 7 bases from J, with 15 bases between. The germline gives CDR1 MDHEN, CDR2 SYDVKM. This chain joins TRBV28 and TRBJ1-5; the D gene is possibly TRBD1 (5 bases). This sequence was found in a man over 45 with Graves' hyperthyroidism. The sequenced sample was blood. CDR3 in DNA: TGTGCCAGCAGTCCCCCCCTAGACAGACAGCCCCAGCATTTT. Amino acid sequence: CASSPPLDRQPQHF.